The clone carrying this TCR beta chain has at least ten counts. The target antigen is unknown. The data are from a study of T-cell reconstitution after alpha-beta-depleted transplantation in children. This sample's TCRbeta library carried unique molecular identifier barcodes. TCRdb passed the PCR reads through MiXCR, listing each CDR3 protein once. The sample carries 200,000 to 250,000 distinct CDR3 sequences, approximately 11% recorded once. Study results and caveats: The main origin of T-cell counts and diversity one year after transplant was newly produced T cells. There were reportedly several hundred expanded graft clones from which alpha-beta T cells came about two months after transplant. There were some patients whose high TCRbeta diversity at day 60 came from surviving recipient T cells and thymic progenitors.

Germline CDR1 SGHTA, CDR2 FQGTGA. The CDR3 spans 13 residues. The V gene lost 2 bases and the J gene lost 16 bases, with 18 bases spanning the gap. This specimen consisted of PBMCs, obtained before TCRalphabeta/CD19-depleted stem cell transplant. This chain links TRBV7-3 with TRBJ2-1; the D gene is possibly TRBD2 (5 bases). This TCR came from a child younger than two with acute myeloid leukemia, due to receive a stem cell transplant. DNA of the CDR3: TGTGCCAGCAGCTTAGGACTTCTAGAGCGGCCTTTCTTC. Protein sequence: CASSLGLLERPFF.